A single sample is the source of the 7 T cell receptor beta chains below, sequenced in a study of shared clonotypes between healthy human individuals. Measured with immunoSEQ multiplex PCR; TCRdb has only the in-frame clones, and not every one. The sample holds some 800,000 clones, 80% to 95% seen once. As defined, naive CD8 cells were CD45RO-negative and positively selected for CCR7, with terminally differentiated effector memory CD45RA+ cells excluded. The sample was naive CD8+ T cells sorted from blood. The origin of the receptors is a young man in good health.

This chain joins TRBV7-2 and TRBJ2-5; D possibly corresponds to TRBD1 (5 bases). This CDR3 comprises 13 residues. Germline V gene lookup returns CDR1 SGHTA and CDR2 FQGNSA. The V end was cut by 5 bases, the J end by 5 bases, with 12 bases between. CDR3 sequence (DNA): TGTGCCAGCAGCCCTCGGACATGGGAGACCCAGTACTTC. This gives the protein CASSPRTWETQYF.

The CDR3 sequence is CASSQLRKSGRASNEQFF. CDR3 DNA: TGCGCCAGCAGCCAACTTAGAAAGAGCGGGAGGGCCTCGAATGAGCAGTTCTTC. The chain joins TRBV4-1 to TRBJ2-1, with 10 bases matching TRBD2. This CDR3 region has 18 residues. V lost 2 bases and J lost 7; bases outside the gene matches: 14. Germline CDR1 is MGHRA and CDR2 is YSYEKL.

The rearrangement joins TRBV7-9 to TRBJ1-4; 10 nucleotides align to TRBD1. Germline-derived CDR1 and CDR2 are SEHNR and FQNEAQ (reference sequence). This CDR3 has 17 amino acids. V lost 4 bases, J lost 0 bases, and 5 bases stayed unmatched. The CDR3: CASSSPGTGATNEKLFF. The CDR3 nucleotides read TGTGCCAGCAGCTCCCCCGGGACAGGGGCAACTAATGAAAAACTGTTTTTT.

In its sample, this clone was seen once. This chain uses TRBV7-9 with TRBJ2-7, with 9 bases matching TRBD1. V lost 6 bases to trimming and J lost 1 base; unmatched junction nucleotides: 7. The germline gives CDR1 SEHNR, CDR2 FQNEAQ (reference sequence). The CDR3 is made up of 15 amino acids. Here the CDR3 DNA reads TGTGCCAGCAGTCAGGACAGGGGAGGGTCCTACGAGCAGTACTTC. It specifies CASSQDRGGSYEQYF.

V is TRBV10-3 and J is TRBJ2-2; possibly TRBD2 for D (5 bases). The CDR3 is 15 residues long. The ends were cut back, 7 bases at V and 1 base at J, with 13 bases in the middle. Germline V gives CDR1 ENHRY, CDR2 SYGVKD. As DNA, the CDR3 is TGTGCCATCAACGGAGCGGAGATGAACACCGGGGAGCTGTTTTTT. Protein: CAINGAEMNTGELFF.

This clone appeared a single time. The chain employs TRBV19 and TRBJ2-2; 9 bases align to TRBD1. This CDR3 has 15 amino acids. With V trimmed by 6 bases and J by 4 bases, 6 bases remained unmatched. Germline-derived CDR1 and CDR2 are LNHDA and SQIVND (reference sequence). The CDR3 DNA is TGTGCCAGTAGGACACCGGGACAGGGCACCGGGGAGCTGTTTTTT. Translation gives CASRTPGQGTGELFF.

The DNA of the CDR3 is TGTGCCAGCAGCGCCACAGGGGGCGAGGAAAAACTGTTTTTT. Its protein product is CASSATGGEEKLFF. V usage is TRBV9 and J usage is TRBJ1-4; 9 nucleotides line up with TRBD1. The V segment lost 3 bases and the J segment 8 bases; nucleotides outside the gene matches: 5. This CDR3 is built from 14 residues. Per the germline V gene, CDR1 is SGDLS and CDR2 is YYNGEE.